Listed below are T cell receptor beta chains from one sample, sequenced in a study of cytomegalovirus exposure and HLA in healthy donors. Using immunoSEQ multiplex PCR, the repertoire was profiled, and TCRdb retains in-frame clones only, with some absent. The repertoire holds 100,000 to 150,000 clones, with roughly 80% as singletons. Sequences were obtained from PBMCs. The receptors here all came from a male donor in good health and CMV-seropositive. The CDR3 runs from the conserved cysteine through the conserved F or W. D genes are given only for firm matches. Size values are once, few and many counts, or a class for expanded clones, and some rows have none.

NA	14	TRBJ2-2	NA	TRBV4-3	CASSQGREVGELFF	TGCGCCAGCAGCCAAGGCCGAGAAGTCGGGGAGCTGTTTTTT
NA	15	TRBJ2-1	TRBD2	TRBV6-6	CASSWGTSELNEQFF	TGTGCCAGCAGTTGGGGGACTAGCGAACTCAATGAGCAGTTCTTC
few	12	TRBJ2-7	NA	TRBV19	CASSTGFGEQYF	TGTGCCAGTAGTACCGGGTTTGGCGAGCAGTACTTC
NA	12	TRBJ2-1	NA	TRBV6-6	CASSSWGGEQFF	TGTGCCAGCAGTTCCTGGGGAGGTGAGCAGTTCTTC
NA	15	TRBJ1-4	NA	TRBV19	CASSNSVATNEELFF	TGTGCCAGTAGCAACTCAGTTGCAACTAATGAAGAACTGTTTTTT
NA	14	TRBJ2-5	NA	TRBV7-9	CASGGGTAVGTQYF	TGTGCCAGCGGAGGAGGGACGGCGGTCGGGACCCAGTACTTC
NA	15	TRBJ2-1	TRBD2	TRBV19	CASSIVWTSRDEQFF	TGTGCCAGTAGTATAGTTTGGACTAGTAGGGATGAGCAGTTCTTC
NA	15	TRBJ2-6	NA	TRBV4-2	CASSQAAGPHNVLTF	TGTGCCAGCAGCCAAGCCGCGGGACCCCACAACGTCCTGACTTTC
NA	16	TRBJ2-3	TRBD2	TRBV4-3	CASSQVLAGVSDTQYF	TGCGCCAGCAGCCAAGTACTAGCGGGAGTCTCAGATACGCAGTATTTT
once	17	TRBJ2-7	TRBD2	TRBV11-2	CASSKIAGVIQFYEQYF	TGTGCCAGCAGCAAAATAGCGGGGGTAATACAATTCTACGAGCAGTACTTC
NA	16	TRBJ2-5	NA	TRBV6-4	CASSDSMDLEKETQYF	TGTGCCAGCAGTGACTCGATGGATCTGGAGAAAGAGACCCAGTACTTC
NA	12	TRBJ2-3	NA	TRBV7-2	CASSSATDTQYF	TGTGCCAGCAGCAGCGCAACAGATACGCAGTATTTT
NA	14	TRBJ1-5	NA	TRBV6-1	CASSVDSKNQPQHF	TGTGCCAGCAGCGTCGACAGCAAGAATCAGCCCCAGCATTTT
few	14	TRBJ2-1	NA	TRBV25-1	CASRAARGSNEQFF	TGTGCCAGCAGGGCCGCCAGAGGGAGTAATGAGCAGTTCTTC
once	15	TRBJ2-3	TRBD2	TRBV10-3	CAISELAGGPDTQYF	TGTGCCATCAGTGAACTAGCGGGAGGGCCAGATACGCAGTATTTT
NA	17	TRBJ2-1	TRBD2	TRBV7-3	CASSASGTSGARGEQFF	TGTGCCAGCAGCGCCAGCGGGACTAGCGGGGCCCGGGGGGAGCAGTTCTTC
NA	16	TRBJ2-2	TRBD2	TRBV5-1	CASSLRTSSNTGELFF	TGCGCCAGCAGCTTGAGGACTAGCAGCAACACCGGGGAGCTGTTTTTT
NA	14	TRBJ2-7	NA	TRBV7-8	CASSSLAVLYEQYF	TGTGCCAGCAGTTCCTTAGCGGTCCTCTACGAGCAGTACTTC
NA	15	TRBJ2-5	TRBD2	TRBV11-3	CASSLRSGKSETQYF	TGTGCCAGCAGCTTGCGAAGCGGGAAGTCGGAGACCCAGTACTTC
NA	15	TRBJ2-2	TRBD2	TRBV5-1	CASSSVAGQSGELFF	TGCGCCAGCAGCTCAGTAGCGGGTCAGTCCGGGGAGCTGTTTTTT
NA	14	TRBJ1-2	NA	TRBV6-5	CASSRTDIGYGYTF	TGTGCCAGCAGTCGGACTGACATTGGCTATGGCTACACCTTC
NA	17	TRBJ2-1	NA	TRBV7-9	CASSPNRPGSPSNEQFF	TGTGCCAGCAGCCCCAACCGGCCGGGTTCCCCATCTAATGAGCAGTTCTTC
NA	18	TRBJ2-7	TRBD1	TRBV4-2	CASSRGGGRDRSAYEQYF	TGTGCCAGCAGCCGAGGTGGGGGACGGGACAGGTCTGCCTACGAGCAGTACTTC
NA	15	TRBJ2-3	TRBD2	TRBV30	CAWSLTSGSSDTQYF	TGTGCCTGGAGTCTTACTAGCGGGAGTTCAGATACGCAGTATTTT
NA	13	TRBJ1-4	NA	TRBV19	CASRAQGPKKLFF	TGTGCCAGTAGGGCTCAGGGGCCCAAAAAACTGTTTTTT
NA	15	TRBJ2-7	TRBD1	TRBV27	CASSPLTGATYEQYF	TGTGCCAGCAGTCCGCTGACAGGGGCCACCTACGAGCAGTACTTC
NA	16	TRBJ2-5	NA	TRBV28	CASSFRTVGSQETQYF	TGTGCCAGCAGTTTCAGGACAGTGGGGTCTCAAGAGACCCAGTACTTC
NA	16	TRBJ1-2	TRBD1	TRBV6-5	CASSFSGTGDEYGYTF	TGTGCCAGCAGTTTTTCCGGGACAGGGGACGAATATGGCTACACCTTC
NA	13	TRBJ2-3	TRBD2	TRBV25-1	CASSAYGLDTQYF	TGTGCCAGCAGTGCGTACGGACTAGACACGCAGTATTTT
NA	17	TRBJ2-3	TRBD1	TRBV7-9	CASSSWDRGRSTDTQYF	TGTGCCAGCAGCTCGTGGGACAGGGGTCGGAGCACAGATACGCAGTATTTT
NA	14	TRBJ2-3	TRBD2	TRBV30	CAWSVSAGINTQYF	TGTGCCTGGAGTGTGTCAGCGGGAATAAATACGCAGTATTTT
few	15	TRBJ2-1	TRBD2	TRBV19	CASSILLAGGQEQFF	TGTGCCAGTAGTATCCTTCTGGCGGGAGGTCAAGAGCAGTTCTTC
NA	12	TRBJ2-7	NA	TRBV7-2	CASSLAPYEQYF	TGTGCCAGCAGCTTAGCCCCTTACGAGCAGTACTTC
NA	16	TRBJ1-2	TRBD1	TRBV7-2	CASSLGDRELNYDYTF	TGTGCCAGCAGCTTGGGGGACAGGGAACTTAACTATGACTACACCTTC
NA	19	TRBJ1-1	TRBD1	TRBV5-1	CASSLSTRDRVFGNTEAFF	TGCGCCAGCAGCTTGAGTACGCGGGACAGGGTCTTTGGGAACACTGAAGCTTTCTTT
once	13	TRBJ1-5	NA	TRBV30	CAWSVGGNQPQHF	TGTGCCTGGAGTGTAGGAGGGAATCAGCCCCAGCATTTT
NA	16	TRBJ1-1	TRBD1	TRBV7-9	CASSLIALTGFNEAFF	TGTGCCAGCAGCTTAATAGCCTTGACAGGGTTTAATGAAGCTTTCTTT
NA	12	TRBJ1-6	NA	TRBV30	CASDRVNSPLHF	TGTGCCTCCGACAGAGTAAATTCACCCCTCCACTTT
NA	14	TRBJ2-3	TRBD2	TRBV5-1	CASSSGRGTDTQYF	TGCGCCAGCAGCAGTGGGAGGGGTACAGATACGCAGTATTTT
NA	14	TRBJ1-6	NA	TRBV7-2	CASSSDKAISPLHF	TGTGCCAGCAGCTCGGACAAGGCAATTTCACCCCTCCACTTT
NA	15	TRBJ1-2	NA	TRBV5-6	CASSFPSGGVDGYTF	TGTGCCAGCAGCTTCCCGAGCGGAGGGGTGGATGGCTACACCTTC
NA	15	TRBJ2-5	TRBD1	TRBV28	CASSSRDRGVETQYF	TGTGCCAGCAGTTCCCGGGACAGGGGGGTAGAGACCCAGTACTTC
NA	16	TRBJ2-3	TRBD2	TRBV6-4	CASSLGTSASTDTQYF	TGTGCCAGCAGTCTTGGGACTAGCGCTAGCACAGATACGCAGTATTTT
NA	14	TRBJ2-3	TRBD2	TRBV29-1	CSVRAGAGTDTQYF	TGCAGCGTCCGAGCGGGAGCGGGCACAGATACGCAGTATTTT
NA	15	TRBJ2-2	TRBD2	TRBV19	CASSQIAGGPGELFF	TGTGCCAGTAGTCAGATAGCGGGAGGGCCCGGGGAGCTGTTTTTT
NA	14	TRBJ1-1	NA	TRBV9	CASSVGRGGTEAFF	TGTGCCAGCAGCGTGGGCAGGGGTGGCACTGAAGCTTTCTTT
NA	13	TRBJ2-1	NA	TRBV10-3	CAIGASEYNEQFF	TGTGCCATCGGGGCTAGCGAATACAATGAGCAGTTCTTC
few	15	TRBJ2-7	NA	TRBV4-2	CASSPAGQTTYEQYF	TGTGCCAGCAGCCCAGCGGGCCAGACTACCTACGAGCAGTACTTC
NA	14	TRBJ2-1	NA	TRBV25-1	CASMGRVNYNEQFF	TGTGCCAGCATGGGCAGGGTGAATTACAATGAGCAGTTCTTC
NA	16	TRBJ2-1	TRBD2	TRBV7-2	CASSLTSGRGQYEQFF	TGTGCCAGCAGCTTGACTAGCGGGAGGGGTCAATATGAGCAGTTCTTC
NA	12	TRBJ2-2	NA	TRBV11-3	CASSFKLGELFF	TGTGCCAGCAGCTTCAAATTGGGGGAGCTGTTTTTT